This T cell receptor (beta chain) was captured by sequencing in a study of shared clonotypes between healthy human individuals. Here immunoSEQ multiplex PCR was the method, and the copy in TCRdb shows in-frame clones only, minus some. Seen here are approximately 1.4 million clones, around 98% observed once, and the top ten hold about 0.45%. V dropped 6 bases and J dropped 7 bases, with 15 bases sitting between them. The CDR3 has 13 residues. Germline CDR1 MNHEY, CDR2 SMNVEV (reference sequence). The healthy adult donors were HIV-negative and reported no recent acute infections or vaccinations. Subsets obtained from CD4+ cells comprised CD45RA+ naive and CD45RA-negative memory cells. Study-level points and caveats: Donor scarcity curtailed the genetic and exposure-history diversity represented herein. Rarefaction exposed incomplete sorted-subset sequencing despite large depth.

About this clone: The antigen is undetermined.

The chain links TRBV27 to TRBJ2-5; TRBD2 is a possible D gene (5 bases). The sample taken for sequencing was naive CD4+ T cells sorted from blood. Subset in this sample: CD45RA+ positively selected. The TCR was taken from a man aged 25-45 years in good health. The CDR3 DNA is TGTGCCAGCAGGTCTATCGAGGCGGGGACCCAGTACTTC. Its protein is CASRSIEAGTQYF.